This TCR beta chain was obtained from a study of OX40 agonist ivuxolimab in advanced cancers. A note on the overall study: Ivuxolimab was an agonistic, fully human IgG2 monoclonal antibody directed against OX40 (CD134), a costimulatory receptor. Peripheral TCRbeta sequencing aimed to test whether ivuxolimab altered TCR sequence diversity and caused clonal T-cell expansion. The paper reports the monotherapy dose-escalation portion (N of about 50 patients) of the phase I ivuxolimab trial. Of the approximately 50 dose-escalation patients, hepatocellular carcinoma was present in approximately 20, melanoma in roughly 15, renal cell carcinoma in 9 and head and neck cancer in 9. Partial responses were achieved by three dose-escalation patients, of whom one had hepatocellular carcinoma and two had cutaneous melanoma. The dose-escalation cohort was about 83% male with a mean age of approximately 60 years, ranging from roughly 20 to 85. Intravenous ivuxolimab was administered to patients every 2 weeks at six dose levels: 0.01, 0.1, 0.3, 1.5, 3 and 10 mg/kg. Patients were allowed to have had prior anti-PD-1, anti-PD-L1 or anti-CTLA-4 therapy, and more than 35% of the dose-escalation patients had been treated with checkpoint inhibitors. Overall study outcomes, separate from this receptor: After ivuxolimab, more expanded clones were found on average in CD8+ T cells than in CD4+ T cells. Clonal expansion of both CD4+ and CD8+ blood T cells was observed from baseline to week 6 at doses 0.1 to 3.0 mg/kg. The antigen specificity of the peripheral T cells that underwent clonal expansion was not determined. In the 0.1-3.0 mg/kg groups, partial responders had among the lowest normalized peripheral clonal expansion, particularly in CD8+ T cells. Low levels of normalized T-cell clonal expansion were also seen in some nonresponding patients.

To sequence the TCRbeta CDR3 region, genomic DNA was isolated from the sorted cells. The immunoSEQ Assay was used for sequencing of TCRbeta CDR3 regions. TCRdb re-hosts the immuneACCESS table, in-frame sequences only. Its copies lack some clones; in the studies checked, an unresolved V gene accounts for under half of them, and the cause for the rest is not known. In all, the sample holds tens of thousands of clones, and 85% of those were seen once. The ten largest clones represent over 3.5% of the sample. The trial excluded patients who had a history of autoimmune disease or who were on systemic immunosuppression. Peripheral blood for TCR sequencing was drawn from every dose cohort at baseline, at cycle 4 day 1 and at cycle 7 day 1. The samples were drawn from a first-in-human, open-label, multicenter phase I dose-escalation trial of ivuxolimab. Adults with locally advanced or metastatic melanoma, renal cell carcinoma, hepatocellular carcinoma or head and neck squamous cell carcinoma were enrolled in the trial. CD4+ and CD8+ T cells were sorted separately from peripheral blood before TCR sequencing.

Concerning this clone: Its target antigen remains unknown. No clone much larger than this one lies a single base away; base qualities are absent.

The CDR3 holds 16 amino acids from the cysteine to the phenylalanine. The CDR3 DNA has 48 bases and is translated from base 1. CDR1 and CDR2 are read off the germline V gene as MGHRA and YSYEKL. Trimming at the junction amounts to 0 bases on V and 7 bases on J, and the germline ends lie 15 bases apart. The source of this sequence is an adult with an advanced solid tumor such as melanoma, head and neck, liver or kidney cancer. The chain uses TRBV4-1 and TRBJ1-4, with the D gene uncertain. Specimen: CD4+ or CD8+ T cells sorted from blood, collected in a trial of the OX40 agonist ivuxolimab. The CDR3 protein is CASSQEGSGDREKLFF. The nucleotides read TGCGCCAGCAGCCAAGAAGGTTCCGGGGATCGTGAAAAACTGTTTTTT.